Presented here are 14 T cell receptor beta chains from one specimen sequenced in a study of human T cells and chemical hapten exposure. Time point meaning: patch test 3, about 24 weeks after DPC sensitization. The treatment: therapeutic diphenylcyclopropenone sensitization with weekly scalp DPC. TCRdb re-analysed the RACE reads in MiXCR, keeping a single row per CDR3 protein. This table has 100,000 to 120,000 distinct CDR3 sequences, nearly 35% appearing once. Sequencing used whole blood, obtained in connection with sensitization to the hapten diphenylcyclopropenone (DPC). These TCRs come from a man aged 35 to 55 with alopecia areata. Some clones in this sample may be carry-over from other donors' samples.

The chain joins TRBV11-3 to TRBJ2-1; 8 nucleotides match TRBD2. The V and J ends lost 5 bases and 8 bases, in that order; junction bases with no gene match: 8. Germline V lookup: CDR1 SGHNT, CDR2 YENEEA. The CDR3 is made up of 14 amino acids. The DNA of the CDR3 is TGTGCCAGCAGCCCGTTAGCGGGATCGGATGAGCAGTTCTTC. It encodes CASSPLAGSDEQFF.

This clonotype has just a few counts. The genes are TRBV27 and TRBJ2-1; maybe TRBD2 (6 bases). Trimming removed 8 bases from V and 10 bases from J, with 27 bases in between. CDR1 is MNHEY and CDR2 is SMNVEV in the germline V gene (reference sequence). The CDR3 has 16 residues. CDR3 loop: CASFSGGDGRIAEQFF. CDR3 nucleotide sequence: TGTGCCAGCTTCTCTGGGGGAGATGGGAGGATTGCGGAGCAGTTCTTC.

This clonotype was picked up a small number of times. This chain connects TRBV6-2 or TRBV6-3 to TRBJ1-3; unclear D gene. Germline V lookup: CDR1 MNHEY, CDR2 SVGEGT. Trimming took off 5 bases at V and 0 bases at J, with 14 bases between the two ends. CDR3 length: 16 residues. CDR3 in DNA: TGTGCCAGCAGTCGTTTCCCGACGGACTCTGGAAACACCATATATTTT. Protein sequence: CASSRFPTDSGNTIYF.

This clonotype was detected only a few times. The rearrangement links TRBV6-1 to TRBJ2-7; TRBD1 agrees at 10 bases. CDR3 size: 15 residues. V lost 5 bases, J lost 2 bases, and 6 bases stayed unmatched. In germline, CDR1 is MNHNS, CDR2 SASEGT. CDR3 nucleotides: TGTGCCAGCAGTTCGGGACAGGGGAAGACCTACGAGCAGTACGTC. It is translated as CASSSGQGKTYEQYV.

The chain uses TRBV6-1 and TRBJ2-7; a weak D match, TRBD2 (6 bases). V gave up 2 bases and J gave up 3 bases, with 11 bases separating them. The length of the CDR3 is 14 residues. Germline lookup yields CDR1 MNHNS and CDR2 SASEGT. The CDR3 nucleotides read TGTGCCAGCAGTGAATCGGGACTTAACTACGAGCAGTACTTC. Its protein product is CASSESGLNYEQYF.

This clonotype was observed a few times. CDR3 in DNA: TGCAGCGTTGAGTGGGGAAGCGAGACCCAGTACTTC. It is translated as CSVEWGSETQYF. The gene calls are TRBV29-1 and TRBJ2-5, with unresolved D. The CDR3 length is 12 residues. Germline values: CDR1 SQVTM, CDR2 ANQGSEA. Between the trimmed V and J ends, which lost 3 bases and 5 bases, there was a span of 10 bases.

This chain connects TRBV6-6 to TRBJ2-1, with 11 nucleotides matching TRBD2. The CDR3 consists of 18 residues. Germline values: CDR1 MNHNY, CDR2 SVGAGI (reference sequence). The trim removed 5 bases at V and 8 bases at J, leaving 17 bases unmatched. CDR3 sequence reads: CASSLRGLAGGPWDEQFF. CDR3 in DNA: TGTGCCAGCAGTCTCCGGGGGTTAGCGGGAGGGCCTTGGGATGAGCAGTTCTTC.

The sample holds a few counts of this clonotype. This chain connects TRBV28 to TRBJ2-7; D unresolved. Germline V gene sequence: CDR1 MDHEN, CDR2 SYDVKM. The CDR3 has 11 amino acids. The V end lost 6 bases, the J end lost 7 bases, and 10 bases lay between the germline ends. The CDR3 loop reads CASSLDWEQYF. DNA for the CDR3: TGTGCCAGCAGCCTCGACTGGGAGCAGTACTTC. The variable domain in full, completed from reference TRBV28 and TRBJ2-7, reads DVKVTQSSRYLVKRTGEKVFLECVQDMDHENMFWYRQDPGLGLRLIYFSYDVKMKEKGDIPEGYSVSREKKERFSLILESASTNQTSMYLCASSLDWEQYFGPGTRLTVT.

The chain employs TRBV3-1 and TRBJ2-5; D call uncertain. The V end lost 7 bases, the J end lost 2 bases, and 8 bases lay between the germline ends. The CDR3 covers 12 residues. Germline assignment: CDR1 LGHDT and CDR2 YNNKEL (reference sequence). Written as DNA, the CDR3 is TGTGCCAGCACCACCATTCAAGAGACCCAGTACTTC. Translated: CASTTIQETQYF.

This clonotype was counted only a few times. This chain uses TRBV11-3 with TRBJ2-1, with 12 bases fitting TRBD2. The V gene's germline CDR1 is SGHNT and CDR2 YENEEA. The length of the CDR3 is 17 residues. J lost 6 bases, V lost 4 bases, and 10 bases had no gene match. CDR3 amino acids: CASSSHLAGGPSNEQFF. Written as DNA, the CDR3 is TGTGCCAGCAGCTCCCACCTAGCGGGAGGGCCGAGCAATGAGCAGTTCTTC.

This clonotype was counted between two and nine times. The V call is TRBV7-3, the J call TRBJ2-3; no reliable D call. The V end lost 6 bases, the J end lost 2 bases, and 15 bases lay between the germline ends. Per the germline V gene, CDR1 is SGHTA and CDR2 is FQGTGA. There are 15 residues in the CDR3. In DNA form, the CDR3 reads TGTGCCAGCAGTCTCGGGTTAACCCTCACAGATACGCAGTATTTT. Its translation is CASSLGLTLTDTQYF.

This chain links TRBV6-9 with TRBJ2-3, with TRBD2 as a possible D gene (6 bases). The CDR3 runs to 18 residues. Germline V gene lookup returns CDR1 MNHGY and CDR2 SVAAGI. V was cut by 6 bases and J by 2 bases, with 24 bases left in between. CDR3 sequence (DNA): TGTGCCAGCAGACTAAGGTACACGGGACTTTACAACACAGATACGCAGTATTTT. Translation: CASRLRYTGLYNTDTQYF.

This chain links TRBV3-1 with TRBJ2-4, with 7 bases identical to TRBD1. In germline, CDR1 is LGHDT, CDR2 YNNKEL (reference sequence). With 3 bases clipped from V and 2 bases from J, the junction kept 4 bases outside the gene matches. The CDR3 is 15 amino acids. Here the CDR3 reads CASSQTGPPKNIQYF. The DNA for the CDR3 is TGTGCCAGCAGCCAGACAGGGCCCCCCAAAAACATTCAGTACTTC.

This clonotype has a single count. The CDR3 bases are TGTGCCAGCAGACCCACTAGCGGGAGAATTACAGATACGCAGTATTTT. Translated, it gives CASRPTSGRITDTQYF. This sequence joins TRBV6-2 or TRBV6-3 and TRBJ2-3; 11 nucleotides line up with TRBD2. V shed 6 bases, J shed 3 bases, and the junction held 8 bases outside the gene matches. Germline CDR1 is MNHEY and CDR2 is SVGEGT. The CDR3 sequence is 16 residues long.